Below, 24 T cell receptor beta chains from the same sample are listed, as sequenced in a study of shared clonotypes between healthy human individuals. TCRdb's table, derived via immunoSEQ multiplex PCR, lists solely in-frame clones and lacks some. The table lists approximately 740,000 clones, around 72% of them singletons, with roughly 1.7% in the top ten. Sequenced: memory CD4+ T cells sorted from blood. Subset specified: CD45RA-negative fraction. Every receptor here comes from a woman aged 25 to 45 in good health.

In DNA, the CDR3 is TGTGCCAGCAGTCCTATGAGGGGGCTCCTGAACACTGAAGCTTTCTTT. Protein: CASSPMRGLLNTEAFF. The chain is built from TRBV27 and TRBJ1-1; TRBD1 agrees at 7 bases. CDR1 MNHEY and CDR2 SMNVEV come from the germline V gene (reference sequence). This CDR3 has 16 amino acids. The trim removed 5 bases at V and 0 bases at J, leaving 9 bases unmatched.

The chain has TRBV11-2 and TRBJ1-2; no clear D. The length of the CDR3 is 14 residues. The germline V and J ends were trimmed by 0 bases and 7 bases, with 12 bases remaining between them. Germline values: CDR1 SGHAT, CDR2 FQNNGV. The CDR3 sequence is CASSLDLGQSGYTF. CDR3 nucleotides: TGTGCCAGCAGCTTAGATCTAGGGCAAAGTGGCTACACCTTC.

The V call is TRBV10-1, the J call TRBJ2-7; 8 bases align to TRBD2. Germline CDR1 WNHNN, CDR2 SYGVQD (reference sequence). The CDR3 runs to 15 residues. V gave up 2 bases and J gave up 1 base; unmatched junction bases: 4. CDR3 sequence reads: CASSELAGGSYEQYF. DNA of the CDR3: TGCGCCAGCAGTGAGCTCGCGGGAGGATCCTACGAGCAGTACTTC.

Many counts were recorded for this clone. Other nucleotide sequences in the sample specify the same CDR3. This chain connects TRBV9 to TRBJ2-2; TRBD1 is a possible D gene (6 bases). The CDR3 length is 13 residues. Trimming shortened V by 2 bases and J by 5 bases, and 7 bases separated the two germline ends. Germline V gene sequence: CDR1 SGDLS, CDR2 YYNGEE. The CDR3 sequence: CASSVQGTGELFF. For the CDR3, the DNA is TGTGCCAGCAGCGTCCAGGGGACCGGGGAGCTGTTTTTT.

This chain joins TRBV4-1 and TRBJ1-2; D is ambiguous. The CDR3 covers 17 residues. Trimming removed 1 base from V and 8 bases from J, with 23 bases in between. Germline CDR1 is MGHRA and CDR2 is YSYEKL. In DNA, the CDR3 is TGCGCCAGCAGCCAAGGATCTTACTACCCGCACGACCGGGGCTACACCTTC. This translates into CASSQGSYYPHDRGYTF.

This clone has more than one count but fewer than ten. The same CDR3 can be traced to other DNA sequences in this sample. The V and J genes are TRBV30 and TRBJ1-5; 7 bases map to TRBD1. J was trimmed by 4 bases and V by 0 bases; bases with no gene match: 0. The CDR3 contains 13 residues. In germline, CDR1 is GTSNPN, CDR2 SVGIG (reference sequence). In nucleotides, the CDR3 is TGTGCCTGGAGTGTACAGGGGAATCAGCCCCAGCATTTT. This gives the protein CAWSVQGNQPQHF.

This chain uses TRBV9 with TRBJ2-5; D is possibly TRBD1 (6 bases). This CDR3 is built from 15 residues. In germline, CDR1 is SGDLS, CDR2 YYNGEE. Deletions cut 4 bases from V and 5 bases from J, with 18 bases between. The CDR3 region has the DNA TGTGCCAGCAGCCGATATACAGGGATGCAGGAGACCCAGTACTTC. It codes for CASSRYTGMQETQYF.

This clone occurred a few times. This CDR3 is also generated by other DNA sequences in the sample. CDR3: CASSLVGNTIYF. The CDR3 nucleotides are TGTGCCAGCAGCTTAGTTGGGAACACCATATATTTT. This chain links TRBV7-9 with TRBJ1-3, with no clear D. The germline V and J ends were trimmed by 1 base and 7 bases, with 5 bases remaining between them. The CDR3 runs 12 residues. The germline V gene has CDR1 SEHNR and CDR2 FQNEAQ (reference sequence).

V gene TRBV5-1 combines with J gene TRBJ2-1, with TRBD2 matching 12 bases. After removal of 5 bases from V and 9 bases from J, the junction contained 12 bases not matched to a gene. The CDR3 totals 16 residues. CDR1 is SGHRS, CDR2 YFSETQ, per germline. This chain's CDR3 is CASSSLLAGGDSEQFF. The CDR3 DNA follows: TGCGCCAGCAGTTCCCTACTAGCGGGGGGAGATAGTGAGCAGTTCTTC.

This clone was seen once. The chain links TRBV5-4 to TRBJ1-5; TRBD1 aligns across 7 bases. Germline CDR1 and CDR2: SGHNT and YYREEE (reference sequence). The CDR3 sequence is 15 residues long. Trimming at V came to 4 bases and at J to 7 bases, leaving 11 bases not matched to a gene. CDR3 DNA: TGTGCCAGCAGCCCTGGGAGGGGGCAGGGGCAGCCCCAGCATTTT. Translating gives CASSPGRGQGQPQHF. Looking up the rest from reference TRBV5-4 and TRBJ1-5 gives the full variable domain: ETGVTQSPTHLIKTRGQQVTLRCSSQSGHNTVSWYQQALGQGPQFIFQYYREEENGRGNFPPRFSGLQFPNYSSELNVNALELDDSALYLCASSPGRGQGQPQHFGDGTRLSIL.

This chain uses TRBV6-6 with TRBJ2-7, with unresolved D. Germline values: CDR1 MNHNY, CDR2 SVGAGI (reference sequence). The CDR3 extends over 11 amino acids. Trimming pared 5 bases from V and 7 bases from J, leaving 9 bases between. CDR3 in amino acids: CASSHVGEQYF. CDR3 nucleotides: TGTGCCAGCAGTCACGTCGGGGAGCAGTACTTC.

The CDR3 protein is CASSLDRTGDGYTF. The DNA of the CDR3 is TGTGCCAGCAGCTTAGATCGGACAGGGGATGGCTACACCTTC. The chain is built from TRBV11-2 and TRBJ1-2; TRBD1 agrees at 9 bases. V was clipped by 0 bases and J by 6 bases; unmatched bases: 2. This CDR3 is 14 amino acids long. Germline V gene sequence: CDR1 SGHAT, CDR2 FQNNGV.

The CDR3 is CASSGPTSGRRYEQYF. For the CDR3, the DNA is TGTGCCAGCAGCGGACCTACTAGCGGGAGACGATACGAGCAGTACTTC. The chain is built from TRBV5-4 and TRBJ2-7; TRBD2 aligns across 11 bases. The CDR3 covers 16 residues. Germline V gives CDR1 SGHNT, CDR2 YYREEE (reference sequence). The junction had 10 bases not matched to a gene; V was cut back by 4 bases and J by 4 bases.

The genes are TRBV5-5 and TRBJ1-1; perhaps TRBD1 as D (5 bases). Germline CDR1 SGHKS, CDR2 YYEKEE (reference sequence). Trimming stripped 5 bases from V and 3 bases from J, with 11 bases between. The CDR3 spans 13 residues. CDR3 in amino acids: CASRTTGDTEAFF. CDR3 bases: TGTGCCAGCAGGACTACAGGAGACACTGAAGCTTTCTTT.

V usage is TRBV19 and J usage is TRBJ2-1; 7 bases map to TRBD2. The CDR3 sequence is 14 residues long. J gave up 4 bases and V 4 bases, and 4 bases lay outside the gene matches. Germline assignment: CDR1 LNHDA and CDR2 SQIVND (reference sequence). This CDR3 reads CASSNLAAYNEQFF. The CDR3 DNA reads as TGTGCCAGTAGTAATCTAGCGGCATACAATGAGCAGTTCTTC.

This clone showed up just a few times. V and J are TRBV2 and TRBJ2-5, with 9 bases identical to TRBD1. With V trimmed by 4 bases and J by 4 bases, 7 bases remained unmatched. The CDR3 is 15 amino acids. CDR1 SNHLY and CDR2 FYNNEI come from the germline V gene. The CDR3 sequence is CASSVPTGGRETQYF. The CDR3 coding sequence is TGTGCCAGCAGTGTTCCGACAGGGGGACGAGAGACCCAGTACTTC.

In DNA form, the CDR3 reads TGTGCCAGCAGCTTAAGCAGGAAAGAGACCCAGTACTTC. It encodes CASSLSRKETQYF. This chain uses TRBV7-2 with TRBJ2-5; D unresolved. The V gene lost 2 bases and the J gene lost 3 bases, with 7 bases spanning the gap. From germline, CDR1 is SGHTA and CDR2 FQGNSA. The CDR3 extends over 13 amino acids.

The rearrangement links TRBV27 to TRBJ2-3, with TRBD2 matching 7 bases. V dropped 4 bases and J dropped 0; count of bases not matched to a gene: 7. This CDR3 spans 16 amino acids. CDR1 and CDR2 from the germline V gene are MNHEY and SMNVEV (reference sequence). The CDR3 DNA is TGTGCCAGCAGTTCCCGACTAGCAGTTAGCACAGATACGCAGTATTTT. Its translation is CASSSRLAVSTDTQYF.

V usage is TRBV21-1 and J usage is TRBJ2-4; no DNA check was done on the table's D call, TRBD2. TRBV21-1 is a known pseudogene. This CDR3 spans 14 amino acids. CDR3 sequence: CASIGSGTSETYPF. CDR3 in DNA: TGTGCCAGCATTGGTTCTGGGACTAGCGAAACTTATCCCTTC.

The chain joins TRBV5-6 to TRBJ2-3; D is unresolved. This CDR3 has 15 amino acids. Germline CDR1 SGHDT, CDR2 YYEEEE. Trimming took off 2 bases at V and 1 base at J, with 11 bases between the two ends. CDR3 in DNA: TGTGCCAGCAGCTTTGGTGCACAGCGCACAGATACGCAGTATTTT. It translates to CASSFGAQRTDTQYF.

V and J are TRBV28 and TRBJ2-6; TRBD2 matches at 9 bases. J gave up 0 bases and V 2 bases, and 5 bases lay outside the gene matches. CDR1 is MDHEN and CDR2 is SYDVKM in the germline V gene. The CDR3 totals 18 residues. The CDR3 loop is CASSLNAGGNSGANVLTF. The CDR3 DNA reads as TGTGCCAGCAGTTTAAACGCGGGAGGGAACTCTGGGGCCAACGTCCTGACTTTC.

This clone showed up just once. The chain's CDR3 is CASARGDTDTQYF. The CDR3 DNA sequence: TGTGCCAGCGCCCGGGGGGACACAGATACGCAGTATTTT. The genes are TRBV28 and TRBJ2-3; 7 bases fit TRBD2. The germline gives CDR1 MDHEN, CDR2 SYDVKM. With V trimmed by 8 bases and J by 2 bases, 4 bases remained unmatched. The length of the CDR3 is 13 residues.

This clone was detected many times. This chain joins TRBV5-1 and TRBJ1-3, with 11 bases aligning to TRBD1. The V and J ends lost 2 bases and 0 bases, in that order; junction bases with no gene match: 4. The CDR3 totals 17 residues. CDR1 SGHRS and CDR2 YFSETQ come from the germline V gene. For the CDR3, the DNA is TGCGCCAGCAGCTTACGGACAGGGGGCGGCTCTGGAAACACCATATATTTT. This translates into CASSLRTGGGSGNTIYF.

This chain links TRBV5-1 with TRBJ1-1; D call uncertain. V shed 4 bases and J shed 8 bases, with 12 bases lying between them. Germline V gene data show CDR1 as SGHRS and CDR2 as YFSETQ. CDR3 length: 12 residues. This CDR3 reads CASSQMGAEAFF. For the CDR3, the DNA is TGCGCCAGCAGCCAAATGGGAGCGGAAGCTTTCTTT. Full variable domain (rest looked up from reference TRBV5-1 and TRBJ1-1): KAGVTQTPRYLIKTRGQQVTLSCSPISGHRSVSWYQQTPGQGLQFLFEYFSETQRNKGNFPGRFSGRQFSNSRSEMNVSTLELGDSALYLCASSQMGAEAFFGQGTRLTVV.